This T cell receptor (beta chain) is drawn from a study of Graves' ophthalmopathy and Graves' hyperthyroidism. There are 15 residues in the CDR3. V was pared by 3 bases and J by 3 bases, with 13 bases between. The V gene's germline CDR1 is SGDLS and CDR2 YYNGEE. Worth noting for this clonotype: Antigen specificity is unknown.

RNA served as the template for amplifying TCR beta CDR3 regions. The first-round RT-PCR employed HTBI primers together with the Qiagen OneStep RT-PCR kit. A multiplex PCR was then performed as the second round. TCRdb re-called the multiplex PCR reads with MiXCR, one entry per CDR3 protein. The profile shows 1 million to 1.3 million distinct CDR3 sequences, about 36% of them singletons. Overall study findings and caveats: Most thyroid-expanded clonotypes exceeding 0.001 frequency were also found in blood.

The sequencing sample was made of peripheral blood or thyroid tissue (not recorded which). The clonotype originates from an adult man with Graves' hyperthyroidism. The rearrangement uses TRBV9 and TRBJ1-5; D uncertain. CDR3 coding DNA: TGTGCCAGCAGCGCGGTAGGGAATATCAATCAGCCCCAGCATTTT. Translation: CASSAVGNINQPQHF. Together with reference TRBV9 and TRBJ1-5, the CDR3 gives the full variable domain: DSGVTQTPKHLITATGQRVTLRCSPRSGDLSVYWYQQSLDQGLQFLIQYYNGEERAKGNILERFSAQQFPDLHSELNLSSLELGDSALYFCASSAVGNINQPQHFGDGTRLSIL.